One and the same sample provided the 17 T cell receptor beta chains below, sequenced in a study of cytomegalovirus exposure and HLA in healthy donors. Primers included in the PCR were 60 Vbeta and 13 Jbeta primers. The assay was immunoSEQ multiplex PCR, and TCRdb's table has in-frame clones only and misses some. This table holds some 80,000 clones, 60% to 80% found once. Specimen: PBMCs. All receptors come from a man between 45 and 60 years old in good health and CMV-seronegative.

The rearrangement links TRBV14 to TRBJ1-2, with unresolved D. V was clipped by 4 bases and J by 5 bases, with 14 bases between them. The germline V gene encodes CDR1 SGHDN and CDR2 FVKESK. The CDR3 is 14 amino acids. The CDR3 here is CASSLTPSAYGYTF. Written as DNA, the CDR3 is TGTGCCAGCAGCCTGACACCCTCTGCATATGGCTACACCTTC.

The chain uses TRBV10-2 and TRBJ2-7; a possible D gene is TRBD1 (6 bases). Germline assignment: CDR1 WSHSY and CDR2 SAAADI. Trimming removed 6 bases at V and 3 bases at J, with 12 bases between. The CDR3 loop spans 13 amino acids. CDR3 loop: CASSLGQHYEQYF. The CDR3 DNA reads as TGCGCCAGCAGCCTAGGACAGCACTACGAGCAGTACTTC.

This chain connects TRBV11-1 to TRBJ2-1; 13 bases are a match to TRBD2. Germline CDR1 is SGHAT and CDR2 is FQDESV (reference sequence). Germline trimming cut 7 bases from V and 9 bases from J; bases unmatched to any gene: 9. The CDR3 is 15 residues long. As DNA, the CDR3 is TGTGCCAGCACCGGGACTAGCGGGGTAGGAGGTGAGCAGTTCTTC. This gives the protein CASTGTSGVGGEQFF. Combining the CDR3 with reference TRBV11-1 and TRBJ2-1 gives the whole variable domain EAEVAQSPRYKITEKSQAVAFWCDPISGHATLYWYRQILGQGPELLVQFQDESVVDDSQLPKDRFSAERLKGVDSTLKIQPAELGDSAMYLCASTGTSGVGGEQFFGPGTRLTVL.

Of note for this clone: The DNA is left out, because the CDR3 cannot be placed on it with certainty; the CDR3 is given as TCRdb lists it. The chain employs TRBV7-2 and TRBJ1-1. The germline V gene has CDR1 SGHTA and CDR2 FQGNSA. The length of the CDR3 is 13 amino acids, counting both ends. Here the CDR3 reads CASSFGSGAEAFF.

The genes are TRBV27 and TRBJ1-6, with 9 bases matching TRBD1. This CDR3 has 18 amino acids. Germline assignment: CDR1 MNHEY and CDR2 SMNVEV (reference sequence). The trim removed 5 bases at V and 3 bases at J, leaving 11 bases unmatched. The CDR3 nucleotides read TGTGCCAGCAGTCCTCGGACAGGGGCGGGAGGCTATAATTCACCCCTCCACTTT. This codes for CASSPRTGAGGYNSPLHF.

CDR3 in DNA: TGTGCCAGCAGCCCCGTAGGGTTGGCGGGGGGGCATGGAGAGACCCAGTACTTC. Translating gives CASSPVGLAGGHGETQYF. The V call is TRBV5-6, the J call TRBJ2-5; 9 bases fit TRBD2. Germline assignment: CDR1 SGHDT and CDR2 YYEEEE. Trimming removed 4 bases from V and 4 bases from J; junction bases left unmatched: 17. There are 18 residues in the CDR3.

This clone was detected only a few times. The chain has TRBV29-1 and TRBJ2-3; TRBD2 aligns across 8 bases. The J segment lost 3 bases and the V segment lost 4 bases, leaving 12 bases of the junction unmatched. Germline V CDR1 and CDR2: SQVTM, ANQGSEA. There are 16 residues in the CDR3. CDR3 in amino acids: CSVGLATGGYTDTQYF. In DNA form, the CDR3 reads TGCAGCGTTGGACTAGCTACGGGGGGGTATACAGATACGCAGTATTTT.

CDR3 nucleotide sequence: TGTGCCAGCAGTTTAAGGGGCGGTCAGCCCCAGCATTTT. Amino acid sequence: CASSLRGGQPQHF. This chain uses TRBV28 with TRBJ1-5; weak D call: TRBD1 (5 bases). This CDR3 spans 13 amino acids. V lost 2 bases and J lost 6, with 8 bases in between. Germline V gene sequence: CDR1 MDHEN, CDR2 SYDVKM.

The CDR3 loop reads CASNGLAGGNEQFF. The CDR3 nucleotides are TGTGCCAGCAACGGACTAGCGGGGGGTAATGAGCAGTTCTTC. The gene calls are TRBV2 and TRBJ2-1, with 14 nucleotides matching TRBD2. Trimming at V came to 7 bases and at J to 7 bases, leaving 3 bases not matched to a gene. This CDR3 is 14 amino acids long. The germline V gene has CDR1 SNHLY and CDR2 FYNNEI.

The chain has TRBV5-4 and TRBJ2-5; D not resolved. The CDR3 loop spans 13 amino acids. V lost 0 bases to trimming and J lost 11 bases, with 14 bases between them. Per germline, CDR1 SGHNT and CDR2 YYREEE (reference sequence). The CDR3 protein is CASSLDTTSWQYF. The CDR3, as DNA: TGTGCCAGCAGCTTGGACACTACGAGTTGGCAGTACTTC.

The V call is TRBV14, the J call TRBJ2-7; TRBD2 matches at 8 bases. V was pared by 0 bases and J by 4 bases, with 2 bases of the junction left unmatched. The CDR3 length is 14 residues. Germline V CDR1 and CDR2: SGHDN, FVKESK. The CDR3 region is CASSQDVAGYEQYF. CDR3 nucleotide sequence: TGTGCCAGCAGCCAAGATGTAGCGGGGTACGAGCAGTACTTC.

This chain's CDR3 is CASSYSRLGQGKQYF. CDR3 nucleotide sequence: TGTGCCAGCAGTTACTCGAGGCTGGGACAGGGAAAGCAGTACTTC. The gene calls are TRBV6-5 and TRBJ2-7; TRBD1 agrees at 9 bases. The J segment lost 8 bases and the V segment lost 0 bases, leaving 8 bases of the junction unmatched. In germline, CDR1 is MNHEY, CDR2 SVGAGI. This CDR3 region has 15 residues.

The genes are TRBV28 and TRBJ1-4; D is ambiguous. CDR3 length: 14 amino acids. The V gene's germline CDR1 is MDHEN and CDR2 SYDVKM. V lost 7 bases and J 3 bases, leaving 12 bases between the germline ends. CDR3 residues: CASTRGGSNEKLFF. CDR3 nucleotides: TGTGCCAGCACCCGAGGAGGGTCTAATGAAAAACTGTTTTTT.

There are a few counts of this clone. V gene TRBV5-6 combines with J gene TRBJ2-2; TRBD2 is a possible D gene (6 bases). Trimming removed 4 bases from V and 4 bases from J, with 14 bases in between. This CDR3 is built from 15 residues. Germline V gives CDR1 SGHDT, CDR2 YYEEEE. Here the CDR3 DNA reads TGTGCCAGCAGCGTCCGGGAGAGGGGCACCGGGGAGCTGTTTTTT. Translated: CASSVRERGTGELFF.

The J gene is TRBJ2-3, the V gene TRBV4-3, with a tentative D call TRBD2 (5 bases). Germline V gene lookup returns CDR1 LGHNA and CDR2 YSLEER. CDR3 size: 15 residues. V was shortened by 1 base and J by 1 base, with 9 bases between the two germline ends. As DNA, the CDR3 is TGCGCCAGCAGCCAAGTTATGGGAGGCACAGATACGCAGTATTTT. Amino acid sequence: CASSQVMGGTDTQYF.

The chain joins TRBV19 to TRBJ1-5; D possibly corresponds to TRBD1 (5 bases). Germline V gene data show CDR1 as LNHDA and CDR2 as SQIVND (reference sequence). V lost 5 bases to trimming and J lost 9 bases, with 23 bases between them. CDR3 length: 16 amino acids. The CDR3 DNA is TGTGCCAGTAGTCCCCGGGACTCACGCCTGGGTCGGCCCCAGCATTTT. Its translation is CASSPRDSRLGRPQHF.

This clone came up once. The V call is TRBV15, the J call TRBJ2-3; TRBD2 aligns across 8 bases. J was trimmed by 4 bases and V by 3 bases; bases with no gene match: 9. This CDR3 is built from 16 residues. Germline V gene lookup returns CDR1 LNHNV and CDR2 YYDKDF (reference sequence). The chain's CDR3 is CATSSGSSGASDTQYF. CDR3 DNA sequence: TGTGCCACCAGCAGCGGAAGTAGCGGGGCTTCAGATACGCAGTATTTT. Complete variable domain (other parts from reference TRBV15 and TRBJ2-3): DAMVIQNPRYQVTQFGKPVTLSCSQTLNHNVMYWYQQKSSQAPKLLFHYYDKDFNNEADTPDNFQSRRPNTSFCFLDIRSPGLGDTAMYLCATSSGSSGASDTQYFGPGTRLTVL.